The entry that follows covers one T cell receptor (beta chain) sequence. Its antigen remains unidentified. This sample is drawn from a study of OX40 agonist ivuxolimab in advanced cancers. Overall study context: Each dose-escalation patient presented with hepatocellular carcinoma, melanoma, renal cell or head and neck cancer.

CDR1 LNHDA and CDR2 SQIVND come from the germline V gene (reference sequence). Trimming took off 3 bases at V and 0 bases at J, with 11 bases between the two ends. This CDR3 is 15 amino acids long. Method: immunoSEQ multiplex PCR; TCRdb's copy keeps in-frame clones and lacks some. The table lists approximately 81,000 clones, around 85% of them singletons. Study observations and caveats: There were, on average, more expanded clones in CD8+ T cells than in CD4+.

This chain uses TRBV19 with TRBJ1-1, with D uncertain. This clonotype was obtained from an adult with an advanced solid tumor such as melanoma, head and neck, liver or kidney cancer. Here the sequenced sample was CD4+ or CD8+ T cells sorted from blood, taken in a trial of the OX40 agonist ivuxolimab. CDR3 bases: TGTGCCAGTAGTATCACTTCCTATTTGAACACTGAAGCTTTCTTT. Amino acid sequence: CASSITSYLNTEAFF.